Listed below are T cell receptor beta chains from one sample, sequenced in a study of metastatic and nonmetastatic thyroid tumors. TCRdb re-analyzed the PCR reads through MiXCR. The repertoire holds roughly 7,100 clones, with around 27% as singletons. The sequencing sample was made of adjacent normal tissue. Every receptor here comes from a female donor with papillary thyroid cancer or a benign thyroid nodule (not recorded which). Some clones in this sample may be carry-over from other donors' samples. Both conserved end residues are part of each CDR3.

v_gene	j_gene	CDR3aa
TRBV28	TRBJ2-7	CASSGGTSGAVYEQYF
TRBV12-3/TRBV12-4	TRBJ1-6	CASIPGQCSSPLHF
TRBV5-4	TRBJ1-2	CASSLVDAGGHGYTF
TRBV6-1	TRBJ1-1	CASTYKANTEAFF
TRBV7-9	TRBJ2-7	CASSLRVGQGGEQYF
TRBV13	TRBJ2-7	CASSRGTSGIYEQYF
TRBV7-9	TRBJ1-1	CASSTMGLYTEAFF
TRBV20-1	TRBJ2-6	CSAIRGQGSSGANVLTF
TRBV9	TRBJ2-2	CASSPWTTGELFF
TRBV2	TRBJ2-7	CASSEGGTGESYEQYF
TRBV20-1	TRBJ1-5	CSARDRQGGGQPQHF
TRBV5-6	TRBJ2-2	CASSLEQQNTGELFF
TRBV2	TRBJ1-1	CASQTGGTEAFF
TRBV11-2	TRBJ2-7	CASRRYGRSRAYEQYF
TRBV19	TRBJ1-2	CASKPPWDRDGYTF
TRBV5-6	TRBJ1-2	CASSPRPAYGYTF
TRBV7-6	TRBJ1-1	CASSLRAGSNTEAFF
TRBV20-1	TRBJ2-3	CSASSTSGSTDTQYF
TRBV7-9	TRBJ2-3	CASSLGTDTQYF
TRBV6-1	TRBJ1-6	CASVSTAHNSPLHF